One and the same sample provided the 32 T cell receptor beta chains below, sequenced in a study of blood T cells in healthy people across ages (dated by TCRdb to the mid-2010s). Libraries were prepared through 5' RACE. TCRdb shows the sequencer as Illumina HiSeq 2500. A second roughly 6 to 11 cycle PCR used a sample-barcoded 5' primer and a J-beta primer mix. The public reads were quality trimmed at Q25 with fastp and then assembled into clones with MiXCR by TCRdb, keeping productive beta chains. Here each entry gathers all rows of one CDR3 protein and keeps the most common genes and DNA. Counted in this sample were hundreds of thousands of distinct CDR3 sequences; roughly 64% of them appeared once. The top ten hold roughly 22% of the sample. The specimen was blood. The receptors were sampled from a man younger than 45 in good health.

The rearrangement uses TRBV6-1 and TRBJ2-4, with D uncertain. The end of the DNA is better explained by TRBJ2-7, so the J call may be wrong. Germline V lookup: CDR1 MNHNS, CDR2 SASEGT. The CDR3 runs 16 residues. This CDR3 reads CASSEARSRLPYEQYF. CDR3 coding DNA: TGTGCCAGCAGTGAAGCGAGGAGCCGTCTCCCCTACGAGCAGTACTTC.

CDR3 protein: CASKRAVQSYEQYF. CDR3 in DNA: TGTGCCAGCAAGAGGGCAGTCCAGTCCTACGAGCAGTACTTC. V usage is TRBV12-3 or TRBV12-4 and J usage is TRBJ2-7; D is possibly TRBD2 (5 bases). V was cut by 7 bases and J by 1 base, with 14 bases left in between. The CDR3 has 14 amino acids.

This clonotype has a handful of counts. CDR3 sequence: CASSPLEGEKLFF. CDR3 nucleotide sequence: TGTGCCAGCAGTCCCCTGGAAGGTGAAAAACTGTTTTTT. The chain carries TRBV6-2 or TRBV6-3 and TRBJ1-4; D unresolved. Germline V gene lookup returns CDR1 MNHEY and CDR2 SVGEGT. V was trimmed by 5 bases and J by 7 bases, leaving 11 bases between them. CDR3 length equals 13 residues.

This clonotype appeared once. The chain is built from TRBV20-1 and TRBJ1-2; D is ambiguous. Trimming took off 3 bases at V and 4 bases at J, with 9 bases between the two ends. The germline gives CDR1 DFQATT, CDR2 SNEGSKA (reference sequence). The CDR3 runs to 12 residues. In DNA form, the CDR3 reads TGCAGTGCTAGTCCCGAGGGCTATGGCTACACCTTC. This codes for CSASPEGYGYTF.

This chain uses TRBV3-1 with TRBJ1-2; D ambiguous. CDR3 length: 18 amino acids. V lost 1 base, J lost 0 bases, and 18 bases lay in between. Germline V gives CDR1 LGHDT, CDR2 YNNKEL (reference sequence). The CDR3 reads CASSQGGPPGGPNYGYTF. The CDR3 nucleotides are TGTGCCAGCAGCCAAGGTGGGCCTCCTGGCGGTCCTAACTATGGCTACACCTTC.

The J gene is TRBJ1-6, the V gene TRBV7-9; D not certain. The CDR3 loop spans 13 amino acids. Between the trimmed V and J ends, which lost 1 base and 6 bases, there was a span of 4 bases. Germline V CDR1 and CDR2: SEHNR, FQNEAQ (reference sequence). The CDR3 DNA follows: TGTGCCAGCAGCTTAGACCTTAATTCACCCCTCCACTTT. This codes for CASSLDLNSPLHF.

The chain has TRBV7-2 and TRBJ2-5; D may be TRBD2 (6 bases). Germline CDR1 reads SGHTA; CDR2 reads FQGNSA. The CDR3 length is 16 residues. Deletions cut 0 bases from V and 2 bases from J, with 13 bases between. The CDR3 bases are TGTGCCAGCAGCTTAGCGGCCCGGCGGGAACAAGAGACCCAGTACTTC. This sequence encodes CASSLAARREQETQYF.

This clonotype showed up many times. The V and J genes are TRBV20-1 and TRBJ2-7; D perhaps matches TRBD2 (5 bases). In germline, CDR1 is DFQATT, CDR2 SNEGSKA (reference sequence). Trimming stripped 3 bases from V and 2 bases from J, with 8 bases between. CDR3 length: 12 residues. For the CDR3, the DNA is TGCAGTGCTAGGACCGGGGCCTACGAGCAGTACTTC. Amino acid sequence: CSARTGAYEQYF.

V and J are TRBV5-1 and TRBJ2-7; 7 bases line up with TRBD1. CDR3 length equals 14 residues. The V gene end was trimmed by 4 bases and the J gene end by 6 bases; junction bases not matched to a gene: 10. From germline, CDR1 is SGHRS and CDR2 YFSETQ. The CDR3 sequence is CASSAGTVISEQYF. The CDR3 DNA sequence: TGCGCCAGCAGCGCCGGGACAGTGATCTCCGAGCAGTACTTC.

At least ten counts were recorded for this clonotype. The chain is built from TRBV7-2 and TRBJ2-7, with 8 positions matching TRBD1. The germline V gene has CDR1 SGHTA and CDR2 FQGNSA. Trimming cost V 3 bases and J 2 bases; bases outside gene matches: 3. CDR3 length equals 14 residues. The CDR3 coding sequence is TGTGCCAGCAGCTTCGGACAGGGCCCCTACGAGCAGTACTTC. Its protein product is CASSFGQGPYEQYF. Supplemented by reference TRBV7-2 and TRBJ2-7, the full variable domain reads GAGVSQSPSNKVTEKGKDVELRCDPISGHTALYWYRQSLGQGLEFLIYFQGNSAPDKSGLPSDRFSAERTGGSVSTLTIQRTQQEDSAVYLCASSFGQGPYEQYFGPGTRLTVT.

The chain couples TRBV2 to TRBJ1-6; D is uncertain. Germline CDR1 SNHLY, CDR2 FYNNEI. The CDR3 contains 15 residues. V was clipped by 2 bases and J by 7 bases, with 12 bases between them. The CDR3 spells CASSESPPGNSPLHF. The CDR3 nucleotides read TGTGCCAGCAGTGAATCTCCGCCGGGGAATTCACCCCTCCACTTT. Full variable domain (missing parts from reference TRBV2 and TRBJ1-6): EPEVTQTPSHQVTQMGQEVILRCVPISNHLYFYWYRQILGQKVEFLVSFYNNEISEKSEIFDDQFSVERPDGSNFTLKIRSTKLEDSAMYFCASSESPPGNSPLHFGNGTRLTVT.

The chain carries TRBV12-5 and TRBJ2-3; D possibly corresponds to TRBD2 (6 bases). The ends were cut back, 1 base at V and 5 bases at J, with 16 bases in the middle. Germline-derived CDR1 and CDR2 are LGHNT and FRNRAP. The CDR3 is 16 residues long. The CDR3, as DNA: TGTGCTAGTGGTTTGGGGGGTCGGGGGAGAGGAGATACGCAGTATTTT. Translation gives CASGLGGRGRGDTQYF.

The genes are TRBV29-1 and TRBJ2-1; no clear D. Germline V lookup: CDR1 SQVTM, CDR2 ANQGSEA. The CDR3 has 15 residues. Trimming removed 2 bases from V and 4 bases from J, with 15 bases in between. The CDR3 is CSVEWHGRGYNEQFF. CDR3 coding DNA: TGCAGCGTTGAATGGCACGGACGTGGGTACAATGAGCAGTTCTTC.

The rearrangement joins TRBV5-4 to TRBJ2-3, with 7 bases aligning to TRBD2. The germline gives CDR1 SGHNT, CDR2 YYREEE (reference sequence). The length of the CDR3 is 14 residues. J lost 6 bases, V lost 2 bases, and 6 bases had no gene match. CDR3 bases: TGTGCCAGCAGCTTATGGGGGGGGGATGATACGCAGTATTTT. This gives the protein CASSLWGGDDTQYF. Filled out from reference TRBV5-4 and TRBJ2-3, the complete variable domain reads ETGVTQSPTHLIKTRGQQVTLRCSSQSGHNTVSWYQQALGQGPQFIFQYYREEENGRGNFPPRFSGLQFPNYSSELNVNALELDDSALYLCASSLWGGDDTQYFGPGTRLTVL.

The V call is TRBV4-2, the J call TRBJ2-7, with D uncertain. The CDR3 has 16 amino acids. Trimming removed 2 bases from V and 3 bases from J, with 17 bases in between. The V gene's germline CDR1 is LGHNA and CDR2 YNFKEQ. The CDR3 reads CASSQLSVRYGYEQYF. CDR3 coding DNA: TGTGCCAGCAGCCAACTAAGCGTAAGGTACGGCTACGAGCAGTACTTC.

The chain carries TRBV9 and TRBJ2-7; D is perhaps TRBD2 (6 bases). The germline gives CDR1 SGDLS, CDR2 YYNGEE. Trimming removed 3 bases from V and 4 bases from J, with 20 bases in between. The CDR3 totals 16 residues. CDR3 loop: CASSAETGELPYEQYF. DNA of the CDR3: TGTGCCAGCAGCGCCGAAACGGGGGAACTCCCATACGAGCAGTACTTC. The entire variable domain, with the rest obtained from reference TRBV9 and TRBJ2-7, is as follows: DSGVTQTPKHLITATGQRVTLRCSPRSGDLSVYWYQQSLDQGLQFLIQYYNGEERAKGNILERFSAQQFPDLHSELNLSSLELGDSALYFCASSAETGELPYEQYFGPGTRLTVT.

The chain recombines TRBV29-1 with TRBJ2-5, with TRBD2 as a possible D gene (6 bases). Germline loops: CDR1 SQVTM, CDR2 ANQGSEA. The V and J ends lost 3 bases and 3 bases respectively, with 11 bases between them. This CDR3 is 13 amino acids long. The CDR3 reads CSVERDLEETQYF. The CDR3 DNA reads TGCAGCGTTGAGAGGGACTTAGAAGAGACCCAGTACTTC.

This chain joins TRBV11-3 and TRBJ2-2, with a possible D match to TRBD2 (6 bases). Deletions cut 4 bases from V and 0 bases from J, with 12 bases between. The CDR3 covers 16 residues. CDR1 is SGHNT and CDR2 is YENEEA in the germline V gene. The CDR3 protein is CASSSGRLSNTGELFF. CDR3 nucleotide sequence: TGTGCCAGCAGCTCCGGGAGATTATCGAACACCGGGGAGCTGTTTTTT.

The CDR3 region has the DNA TGCAGTGCCCCAGCGGCAGGGAGGGAAGATACGCAGTATTTT. Encoded protein: CSAPAAGREDTQYF. The V and J genes are TRBV20-1 and TRBJ2-3; TRBD2 matches at 7 bases. J gave up 5 bases and V 6 bases, and 11 bases lay outside the gene matches. CDR3 length: 14 amino acids. In germline, CDR1 is DFQATT, CDR2 SNEGSKA (reference sequence).

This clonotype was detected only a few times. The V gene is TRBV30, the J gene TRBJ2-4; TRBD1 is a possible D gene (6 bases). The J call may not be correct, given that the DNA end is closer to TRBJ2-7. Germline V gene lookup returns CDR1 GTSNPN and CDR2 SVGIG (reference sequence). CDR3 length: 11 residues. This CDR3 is CAWGDMDEQYF. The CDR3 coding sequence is TGTGCCTGGGGGGACATGGACGAGCAGTACTTC.

The CDR3 region is CASSKRGLWHEQFF. For the CDR3, the DNA is TGTGCCAGCAGTAAGCGGGGACTTTGGCATGAGCAGTTCTTC. The chain links TRBV28 to TRBJ2-1; 7 bases match TRBD2. Germline trimming cut 5 bases from V and 8 bases from J; bases unmatched to any gene: 9. CDR3 length equals 14 residues. CDR1 and CDR2 (germline): MDHEN, SYDVKM.

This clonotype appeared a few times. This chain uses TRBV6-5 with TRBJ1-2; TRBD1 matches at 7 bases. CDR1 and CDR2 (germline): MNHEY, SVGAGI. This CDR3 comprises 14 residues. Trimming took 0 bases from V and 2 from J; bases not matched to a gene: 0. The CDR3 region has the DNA TGTGCCAGCAGTTACTCGGGACAGAACTATGGCTACACCTTC. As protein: CASSYSGQNYGYTF.

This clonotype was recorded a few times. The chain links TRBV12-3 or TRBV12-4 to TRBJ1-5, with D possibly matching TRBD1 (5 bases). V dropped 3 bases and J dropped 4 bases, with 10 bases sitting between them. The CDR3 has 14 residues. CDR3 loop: CASSFDSGNQPQHF. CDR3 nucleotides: TGTGCCAGCAGTTTCGATTCAGGGAATCAGCCCCAGCATTTT.

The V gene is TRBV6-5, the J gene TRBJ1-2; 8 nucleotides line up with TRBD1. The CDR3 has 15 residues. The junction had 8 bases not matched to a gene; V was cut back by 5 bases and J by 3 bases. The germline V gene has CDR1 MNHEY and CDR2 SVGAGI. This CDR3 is CASSARQGPDYGYTF. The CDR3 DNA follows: TGTGCCAGCAGTGCACGACAGGGGCCGGACTATGGCTACACCTTC.

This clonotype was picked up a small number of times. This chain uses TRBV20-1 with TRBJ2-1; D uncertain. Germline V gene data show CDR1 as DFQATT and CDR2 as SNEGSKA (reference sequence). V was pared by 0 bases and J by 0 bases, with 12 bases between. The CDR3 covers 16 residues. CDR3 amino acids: CSARDIVVSSYNEQFF. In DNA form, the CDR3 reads TGCAGTGCTAGAGATATCGTCGTTAGCTCCTACAATGAGCAGTTCTTC.

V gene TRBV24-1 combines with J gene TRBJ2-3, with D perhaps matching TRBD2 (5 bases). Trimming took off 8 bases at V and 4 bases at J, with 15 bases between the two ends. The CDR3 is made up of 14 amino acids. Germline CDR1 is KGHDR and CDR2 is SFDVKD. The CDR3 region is CATKRVLGADTQYF. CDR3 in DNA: TGTGCCACCAAGAGGGTACTCGGGGCAGATACGCAGTATTTT.

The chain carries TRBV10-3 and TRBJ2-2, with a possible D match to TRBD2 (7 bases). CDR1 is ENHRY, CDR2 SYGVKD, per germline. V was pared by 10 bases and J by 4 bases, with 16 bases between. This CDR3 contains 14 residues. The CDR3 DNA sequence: TGTGCCAGCGGACAGAGCGGGACCACCGGGGAGCTGTTTTTT. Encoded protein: CASGQSGTTGELFF.

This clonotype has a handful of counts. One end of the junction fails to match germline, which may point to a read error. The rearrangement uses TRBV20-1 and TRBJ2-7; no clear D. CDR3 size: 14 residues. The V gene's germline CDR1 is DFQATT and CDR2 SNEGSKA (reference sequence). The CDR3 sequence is CSAGDLDWSYEQYF. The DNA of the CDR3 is TGCAGTGCTGGAGACCTTGACTGGAGCTACGAGCAGTACTTC.

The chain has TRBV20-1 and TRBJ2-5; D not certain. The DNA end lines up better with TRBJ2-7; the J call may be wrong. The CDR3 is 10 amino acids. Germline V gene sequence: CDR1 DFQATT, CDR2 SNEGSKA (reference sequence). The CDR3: CSADLYEQYF. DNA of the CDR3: TGCAGTGCCGACCTCTACGAGCAGTACTTC.

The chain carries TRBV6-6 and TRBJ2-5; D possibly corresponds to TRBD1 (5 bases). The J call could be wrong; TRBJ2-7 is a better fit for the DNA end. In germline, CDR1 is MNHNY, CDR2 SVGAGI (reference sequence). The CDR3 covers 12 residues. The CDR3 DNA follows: TGTGCCAGCAGTCTCAGGGCTCCCGAGCAGTACTTC. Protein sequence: CASSLRAPEQYF.

CDR3 in DNA: TGTGCCAGCAGCTCCGGCCCGGCTGAGCAGTTCTTC. It yields the protein CASSSGPAEQFF. The chain couples TRBV6-6 to TRBJ2-1; D gene uncertain. The germline gives CDR1 MNHNY, CDR2 SVGAGI (reference sequence). This CDR3 is built from 12 residues. Trimming shortened V by 6 bases and J by 9 bases, and 12 bases separated the two germline ends.

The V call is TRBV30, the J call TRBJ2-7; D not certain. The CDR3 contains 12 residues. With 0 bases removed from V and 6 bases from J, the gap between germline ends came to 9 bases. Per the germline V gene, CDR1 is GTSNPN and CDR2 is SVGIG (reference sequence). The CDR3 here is CAWSVGLGEQYF. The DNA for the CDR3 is TGTGCCTGGAGTGTAGGGTTAGGCGAGCAGTACTTC.